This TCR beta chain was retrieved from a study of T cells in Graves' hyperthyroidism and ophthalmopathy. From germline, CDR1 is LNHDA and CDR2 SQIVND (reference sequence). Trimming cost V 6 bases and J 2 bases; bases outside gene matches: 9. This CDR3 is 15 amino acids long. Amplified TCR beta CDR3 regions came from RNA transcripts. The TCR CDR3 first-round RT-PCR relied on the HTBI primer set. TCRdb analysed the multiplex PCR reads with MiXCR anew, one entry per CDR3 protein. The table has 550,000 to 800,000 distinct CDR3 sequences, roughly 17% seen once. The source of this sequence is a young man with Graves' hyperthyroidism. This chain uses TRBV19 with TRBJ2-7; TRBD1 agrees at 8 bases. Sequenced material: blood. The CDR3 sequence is CASSPRQGKAYEQYF. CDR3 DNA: TGTGCCAGTAGCCCTAGACAGGGGAAAGCCTACGAGCAGTACTTC. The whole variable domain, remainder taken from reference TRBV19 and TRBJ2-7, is DGGITQSPKYLFRKEGQNVTLSCEQNLNHDAMYWYRQDPGQGLRLIYYSQIVNDFQKGDIAEGYSVSREKKESFPLTVTSAQKNPTAFYLCASSPRQGKAYEQYFGPGTRLTVT.